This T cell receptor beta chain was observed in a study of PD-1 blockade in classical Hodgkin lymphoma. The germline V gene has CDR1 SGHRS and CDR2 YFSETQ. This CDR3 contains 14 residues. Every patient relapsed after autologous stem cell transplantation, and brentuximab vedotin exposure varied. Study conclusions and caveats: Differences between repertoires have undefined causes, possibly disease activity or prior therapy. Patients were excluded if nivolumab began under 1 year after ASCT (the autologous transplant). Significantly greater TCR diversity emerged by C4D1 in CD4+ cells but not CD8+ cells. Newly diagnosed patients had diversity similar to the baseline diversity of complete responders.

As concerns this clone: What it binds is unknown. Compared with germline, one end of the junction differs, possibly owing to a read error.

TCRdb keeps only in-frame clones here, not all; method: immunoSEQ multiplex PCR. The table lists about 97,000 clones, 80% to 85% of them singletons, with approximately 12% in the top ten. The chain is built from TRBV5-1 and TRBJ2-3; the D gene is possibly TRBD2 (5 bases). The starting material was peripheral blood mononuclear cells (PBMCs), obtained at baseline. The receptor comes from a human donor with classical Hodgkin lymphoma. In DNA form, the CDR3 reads TGCGCCAGCGGCTTCGACTCGGGAACGGATACGCAGTATTTT. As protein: CASGFDSGTDTQYF.